Listed here are 15 T cell receptor beta chains from one sample, sequenced in a study of blood T cell repertoires in COVID-19. Measured with immunoSEQ multiplex PCR; TCRdb has only the in-frame clones, and not every one. The data hold some 260,000 clones, with about 90% observed a single time. Material for sequencing was PBMCs or T cells enriched from blood (not recorded which). The receptors were gathered from a woman aged 18 to 35 who had recovered from COVID-19.

The rearrangement links TRBV6-5 to TRBJ1-6; TRBD1 agrees at 7 bases. J gave up 8 bases and V 9 bases, and 4 bases lay outside the gene matches. There are 12 residues in the CDR3. Germline loops: CDR1 MNHEY, CDR2 SVGAGI. The CDR3 sequence is CASRDSDSPLHF. The CDR3 nucleotides read TGTGCCAGTAGGGACAGTGATTCACCCCTCCACTTT.

This chain joins TRBV19 and TRBJ2-2, with D possibly being TRBD1 (6 bases). This CDR3 is 15 amino acids long. The V end lost 6 bases, the J end lost 1 base, and 12 bases lay between the germline ends. Germline CDR1 reads LNHDA; CDR2 reads SQIVND (reference sequence). CDR3 loop: CASRSDRKNTGELFF. The CDR3 nucleotides read TGTGCCAGTAGATCGGACAGAAAGAACACCGGGGAGCTGTTTTTT. Using reference TRBV19 and TRBJ2-2 for the parts outside the CDR3, the full variable domain is DGGITQSPKYLFRKEGQNVTLSCEQNLNHDAMYWYRQDPGQGLRLIYYSQIVNDFQKGDIAEGYSVSREKKESFPLTVTSAQKNPTAFYLCASRSDRKNTGELFFGEGSRLTVL.

This chain links TRBV12-3 or TRBV12-4 with TRBJ1-2, with D possibly being TRBD1 (5 bases). The ends were cut back, 4 bases at V and 1 base at J, with 7 bases in the middle. The CDR3 loop spans 13 amino acids. This CDR3 reads CASSYRFNYGYTF. In DNA, the CDR3 is TGTGCCAGCAGTTACAGGTTTAACTATGGCTACACCTTC.

This rearrangement joins TRBV2 to TRBJ1-2, with 8 positions matching TRBD1. This CDR3 has 13 residues. The V gene end was trimmed by 4 bases and the J gene end by 7 bases; junction bases not matched to a gene: 5. From germline, CDR1 is SNHLY and CDR2 FYNNEI. The CDR3 DNA sequence: TGTGCCAGCAGTGTAACAGGGGGAAGTGGCTACACCTTC. Amino acid sequence: CASSVTGGSGYTF.

The chain employs TRBV9 and TRBJ2-5; 7 bases are shared with TRBD1. The V gene end was trimmed by 0 bases and the J gene end by 2 bases; junction bases not matched to a gene: 1. The CDR3 consists of 14 residues. The V gene's germline CDR1 is SGDLS and CDR2 YYNGEE. This chain's CDR3 is CASSVAGQQETQYF. Here the CDR3 DNA reads TGTGCCAGCAGCGTAGCGGGACAGCAAGAGACCCAGTACTTC.

The chain uses TRBV19 and TRBJ2-2; 8 bases are shared with TRBD1. Trimming at V came to 7 bases and at J to 1 base, leaving 2 bases not matched to a gene. This CDR3 region has 14 residues. Germline loops: CDR1 LNHDA, CDR2 SQIVND (reference sequence). The CDR3 nucleotides are TGTGCCAGTACCGGGACAGGGAACACCGGGGAGCTGTTTTTT. Its translation is CASTGTGNTGELFF.

CDR3: CASSPPGGNQPQHF. CDR3 in DNA: TGTGCCAGCAGTCCCCCGGGGGGGAATCAGCCCCAGCATTTT. The genes are TRBV27 and TRBJ1-5, with D maybe TRBD1 (5 bases). Trimming pared 5 bases from V and 4 bases from J, leaving 12 bases between. Per the germline V gene, CDR1 is MNHEY and CDR2 is SMNVEV (reference sequence). The CDR3 is made up of 14 amino acids.

This clone was counted once. The chain combines TRBV5-1 with TRBJ2-5; D perhaps matches TRBD2 (5 bases). The CDR3 covers 12 residues. Between the trimmed V and J ends, which lost 0 bases and 5 bases, there was a span of 5 bases. Germline CDR1 is SGHRS and CDR2 is YFSETQ. The CDR3 reads CASSLAGETQYF. The DNA for the CDR3 is TGCGCCAGCAGCTTGGCGGGGGAGACCCAGTACTTC. The entire variable domain, with the rest obtained from reference TRBV5-1 and TRBJ2-5, is as follows: KAGVTQTPRYLIKTRGQQVTLSCSPISGHRSVSWYQQTPGQGLQFLFEYFSETQRNKGNFPGRFSGRQFSNSRSEMNVSTLELGDSALYLCASSLAGETQYFGPGTRLLVL.

This chain links TRBV19 with TRBJ1-2; D unresolved. The germline V gene encodes CDR1 LNHDA and CDR2 SQIVND (reference sequence). With 7 bases removed from V and 0 bases from J, the gap between germline ends came to 15 bases. This CDR3 has 15 amino acids. CDR3 protein: CASTARRGPNYGYTF. The CDR3 region has the DNA TGTGCCAGTACCGCGCGACGGGGTCCTAACTATGGCTACACCTTC.

The V gene is TRBV12-3 or TRBV12-4, the J gene TRBJ1-1; 9 nucleotides match TRBD1. The CDR3 is 13 residues long. V lost 10 bases, J lost 3 bases, and 6 bases stayed unmatched. CDR3 amino acids: CATKQGADTEAFF. CDR3 coding DNA: TGTGCCACCAAACAGGGGGCCGACACTGAAGCTTTCTTT.

The chain recombines TRBV6-1 with TRBJ2-7, with TRBD2 identical over 13 bases. Germline-derived CDR1 and CDR2 are MNHNS and SASEGT. Losses at the gene ends were 1 base for V and 5 bases for J; bases not matched to a gene: 8. The CDR3 consists of 17 residues. The CDR3 nucleotides are TGTGCCAGCAGTGAAGTACTAGCGGGAGGGTTCGGCCACGAGCAGTACTTC. It yields the protein CASSEVLAGGFGHEQYF.

V usage is TRBV19 and J usage is TRBJ1-1; 7 bases match TRBD1. The J segment lost 2 bases and the V segment lost 6 bases, leaving 6 bases of the junction unmatched. Germline assignment: CDR1 LNHDA and CDR2 SQIVND (reference sequence). The CDR3 has 14 amino acids. The DNA of the CDR3 is TGTGCCAGTAGACACTGGGACAGAAACACTGAAGCTTTCTTT. Its translation is CASRHWDRNTEAFF.

The chain joins TRBV15 to TRBJ1-5; unclear D gene. The V end was cut by 6 bases, the J end by 2 bases, with 11 bases between. This CDR3 spans 14 amino acids. CDR1 is LNHNV and CDR2 is YYDKDF in the germline V gene (reference sequence). CDR3 DNA sequence: TGTGCCACCAGGCGGGTTGGTCGCAATCAGCCCCAGCATTTT. Translating gives CATRRVGRNQPQHF.

J is TRBJ1-3 and V is TRBV7-3, with 10 bases matching TRBD1. Germline V gene data show CDR1 as SGHTA and CDR2 as FQGTGA. Trimming removed 0 bases from V and 0 bases from J; junction bases left unmatched: 5. The length of the CDR3 is 18 residues. The CDR3 loop reads CASSLTGTGVGSGNTIYF. CDR3 sequence (DNA): TGTGCCAGCAGCTTAACGGGGACAGGGGTGGGCTCTGGAAACACCATATATTTT.

V is TRBV4-3 and J is TRBJ2-1; 8 nucleotides line up with TRBD2. Germline loops: CDR1 LGHNA, CDR2 YSLEER. The junction had 13 bases not matched to a gene; V was cut back by 4 bases and J by 8 bases. The CDR3 is made up of 16 amino acids. The CDR3 region has the DNA TGCGCCAGCAGCCTCGGACTAGCTAGGGGAATCCATGAGCAGTTCTTC. Translated: CASSLGLARGIHEQFF.